The clone carrying this TCR beta chain was found a few times. This sample is part of a study of glioma-infiltrating T cells after dendritic cell vaccination. Study summary: Autologous tumor lysate-pulsed dendritic cell vaccination was given between the early 2000s and the early 2010s. Autologous tumor lysate was loaded overnight onto monocyte-derived dendritic cells grown approximately seven days with IL-4 and GM-CSF.

The germline V gene has CDR1 SNHLY and CDR2 FYNNEI. The junction had 0 bases not matched to a gene; V was cut back by 9 bases and J by 4 bases. This CDR3 is built from 12 residues. Repertoires were generated with immunoSEQ multiplex PCR, while TCRdb's copy carries only in-frame clones and drops some. Among approximately 84,000 clones, more than 75% were seen once, and the ten largest hold more than 15%. The rearrangement links TRBV2 to TRBJ2-2, with TRBD1 identical over 9 bases. The material was blood, obtained before dendritic cell vaccination. The clonotype originates from a human donor with glioblastoma. CDR3 sequence reads: CARDRGTGELFF. CDR3 coding DNA: TGTGCCAGGGACAGGGGCACCGGGGAGCTGTTTTTT.